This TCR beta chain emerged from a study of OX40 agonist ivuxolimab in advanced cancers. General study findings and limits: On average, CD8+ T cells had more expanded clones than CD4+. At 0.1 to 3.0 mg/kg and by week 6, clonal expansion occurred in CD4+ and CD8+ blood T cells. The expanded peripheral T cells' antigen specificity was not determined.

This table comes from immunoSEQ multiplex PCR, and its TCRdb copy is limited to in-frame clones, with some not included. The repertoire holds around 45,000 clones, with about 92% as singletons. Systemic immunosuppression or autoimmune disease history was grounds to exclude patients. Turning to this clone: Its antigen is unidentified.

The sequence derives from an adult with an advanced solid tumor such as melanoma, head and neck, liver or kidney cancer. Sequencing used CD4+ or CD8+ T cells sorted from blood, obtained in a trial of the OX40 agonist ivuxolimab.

CDR3 sequence: CASSEGASGYPGELFF. For the CDR3, the DNA is TGTGCCAGCAGCGAGGGGGCTAGCGGGTATCCCGGGGAGCTGTTTTTT. V usage is TRBV9 and J usage is TRBJ2-2; maybe TRBD2 (8 bases). V gave up 3 bases and J gave up 6 bases, with 18 bases separating them. Germline CDR1 SGDLS, CDR2 YYNGEE. The CDR3 totals 16 residues.